The source of this T cell receptor beta chain is a study of blood T cell repertoires in COVID-19. Study details: The study drew acute and convalescent COVID-19 samples from the United States, Italy and Spain. Sources were T cells, B-cell-depleted T cells, or PBMCs; the material itself was cDNA or gDNA.

As processed by the authors: Amplified reference gene primers provided the basis for estimating nucleated cell counts. Clones were read by immunoSEQ multiplex PCR, and TCRdb kept only the in-frame ones, dropping some. V, J and clone size reflect that table, while D and trimming were determined from the DNA. The sample comprises under 350,000 clones, 89% of which are singletons, and less than 2% rests with the top ten. Seattle patients were enrolled while actively infected and followed longitudinally. This clone was seen a few times. The CDR3 has 13 residues. Trimming left V 4 bases short and J 5 bases short, with 10 bases between. The germline CDR1 and CDR2 sequences are SGHNT and YYREEE (reference sequence).

Sequencing was performed on peripheral blood. This receptor was taken from a woman aged 25 to 39 with COVID-19, enrolled during active disease. The V call is TRBV5-4, the J call TRBJ2-1; D is uncertain. Written as DNA, the CDR3 is TGTGCCAGCAGCCCCCCTAATGACAATGAGCAGTTCTTC. It yields the protein CASSPPNDNEQFF.